The 29 T cell receptor beta chains presented below share a single source sample, sequenced in a study of neoadjuvant anti-PD-1 for oral cavity cancer. Libraries were prepared by immunoSEQ multiplex PCR; TCRdb keeps only in-frame clonotypes and omits some of them. Among approximately 67,000 clones listed, around 83% were seen once. The sample was PBMCs, taken before nivolumab (anti-PD-1) treatment. All receptors come from a person aged 40 to 85 with oral cavity squamous cell carcinoma.

The rearrangement uses TRBV7-2 and TRBJ2-7; maybe TRBD1 (6 bases). Trimming stripped 2 bases from V and 2 bases from J, with 13 bases between. This CDR3 region has 15 residues. CDR1 and CDR2 from the germline V gene are SGHTA and FQGNSA. The CDR3, as DNA: TGTGCCAGCAGCTTATCCCTCAGGGGACCCTACGAGCAGTACTTC. Protein sequence: CASSLSLRGPYEQYF.

The J gene is TRBJ2-1, the V gene TRBV6-1; TRBD2 matches 10 bases. The CDR3 spans 14 residues. CDR1 is MNHNS, CDR2 SASEGT, per germline. V trimming: 5 bases; J trimming: 8 bases; junction bases outside the gene matches: 6. DNA of the CDR3: TGTGCCAGCAGTAATAGCGGGAGGTCCGATGAGCAGTTCTTC. It codes for CASSNSGRSDEQFF.

This chain joins TRBV10-2 and TRBJ2-7; tentatively, D is TRBD2 (6 bases). Germline CDR1 is WSHSY and CDR2 is SAAADI. V lost 2 bases to trimming and J lost 3 bases, with 11 bases between them. This CDR3 is built from 14 residues. In DNA form, the CDR3 reads TGCGCCAGCAGTGAGCCTCCGGGAGACTACGAGCAGTACTTC. This gives the protein CASSEPPGDYEQYF.

This clone is a singleton in its sample. The chain couples TRBV29-1 to TRBJ1-1; 9 bases fit TRBD1. Germline lookup yields CDR1 SQVTM and CDR2 ANQGSEA. With 4 bases clipped from V and 3 bases from J, the junction kept 6 bases outside the gene matches. CDR3 length: 14 residues. The CDR3 nucleotides read TGCAGCGTTGGGACAGGGGCGAGCTACACTGAAGCTTTCTTT. Residues: CSVGTGASYTEAFF.

With respect to this clone: The same CDR3 arises from other DNA sequences in this sample as well. The chain is built from TRBV6-1 and TRBJ2-7; D is possibly TRBD1 (6 bases). Trimming stripped 2 bases from V and 3 bases from J, with 11 bases between. The CDR3 spans 14 residues. CDR1 MNHNS and CDR2 SASEGT come from the germline V gene. The chain's CDR3 is CASSERTGSYEQYF. For the CDR3, the DNA is TGTGCCAGCAGTGAACGTACAGGGAGCTACGAGCAGTACTTC.

The CDR3 region has the DNA TGCGCCAGCAGCCGCGGGCAAACGACGAGTGAAAAACTGTTTTTT. This sequence encodes CASSRGQTTSEKLFF. The chain employs TRBV4-1 and TRBJ1-4; D not resolved. This CDR3 has 15 amino acids. V lost 4 bases, J lost 7 bases, and 16 bases lay in between. Germline lookup yields CDR1 MGHRA and CDR2 YSYEKL.

The genes are TRBV30 and TRBJ2-7; 8 bases align to TRBD1. J was trimmed by 2 bases and V by 3 bases; bases with no gene match: 9. The CDR3 consists of 15 residues. Germline V gene sequence: CDR1 GTSNPN, CDR2 SVGIG (reference sequence). DNA of the CDR3: TGTGCCTGGAGCCCAACAGGGGGAGCGACCTACGAGCAGTACTTC. Translating it yields CAWSPTGGATYEQYF.

The chain recombines TRBV5-5 with TRBJ1-2; 10 bases fit TRBD1. The CDR3 length is 15 residues. Germline V gene lookup returns CDR1 SGHKS and CDR2 YYEKEE (reference sequence). Germline trimming cut 4 bases from V and 2 bases from J; bases unmatched to any gene: 5. Here the CDR3 DNA reads TGTGCCAGCAGCCGAGACAGGGGGCGCAACTATGGCTACACCTTC. Residues: CASSRDRGRNYGYTF.

The chain employs TRBV28 and TRBJ1-1; possibly TRBD1 for D (5 bases). Trimming removed 7 bases at V and 1 base at J, with 10 bases between. The germline CDR1 and CDR2 sequences are MDHEN and SYDVKM. The CDR3 spans 13 residues. The CDR3 region has the DNA TGTGCCAGCACAGAGACAGCGAACACTGAAGCTTTCTTT. Translated, it gives CASTETANTEAFF.

This clone has a single count. The J gene is TRBJ2-7, the V gene TRBV5-6; a weak D match, TRBD2 (5 bases). The germline gives CDR1 SGHDT, CDR2 YYEEEE. Trimming pared 4 bases from V and 6 bases from J, leaving 11 bases between. CDR3 length: 12 residues. The CDR3 sequence: CASSPPRGEQYF. The DNA of the CDR3 is TGTGCCAGCAGCCCCCCTCGGGGCGAGCAGTACTTC.

This clone came up once. V usage is TRBV7-9 and J usage is TRBJ1-3; tentative D call: TRBD1 (6 bases). Germline V gene sequence: CDR1 SEHNR, CDR2 FQNEAQ (reference sequence). V was cut by 5 bases and J by 1 base, with 9 bases left in between. The CDR3 is 14 residues long. The CDR3 nucleotides read TGTGCCAGCAGCAGTACAGGGTCTGGAAACACCATATATTTT. It translates to CASSSTGSGNTIYF.

The rearrangement uses TRBV5-6 and TRBJ2-3; D is unclear. CDR1 is SGHDT, CDR2 YYEEEE, per germline. V was pared by 0 bases and J by 6 bases, with 11 bases between. The CDR3 runs to 14 residues. The chain's CDR3 is CASSLESIIDTQYF. CDR3 DNA: TGTGCCAGCAGCTTGGAGTCCATTATTGATACGCAGTATTTT. Looking up the rest from reference TRBV5-6 and TRBJ2-3 gives the full variable domain: DAGVTQSPTHLIKTRGQQVTLRCSPKSGHDTVSWYQQALGQGPQFIFQYYEEEERQRGNFPDRFSGHQFPNYSSELNVNALLLGDSALYLCASSLESIIDTQYFGPGTRLTVL.

The CDR3 loop reads CASSVYTGTALFF. The CDR3 DNA follows: TGTGCCAGCAGCGTATACACCGGGACAGCACTGTTTTTT. The chain is built from TRBV6-6 and TRBJ1-4; 7 bases are a match to TRBD1. The V and J ends lost 6 bases and 13 bases, in that order; junction bases with no gene match: 11. Looked up from germline, CDR1 is MNHNY and CDR2 is SVGAGI (reference sequence). The CDR3 consists of 13 residues.

This CDR3 is CASSTAPRTEAFF. The DNA of the CDR3 is TGTGCCAGCAGCACCGCTCCAAGGACTGAAGCTTTCTTT. The chain employs TRBV9 and TRBJ1-1; unclear D gene. This CDR3 comprises 13 residues. Germline V gene sequence: CDR1 SGDLS, CDR2 YYNGEE. The V and J ends lost 4 bases and 5 bases respectively, with 12 bases between them.

The chain links TRBV6-1 to TRBJ2-7; TRBD2 matches at 12 bases. Losses at the gene ends were 7 bases for V and 7 bases for J; bases not matched to a gene: 11. Looked up from germline, CDR1 is MNHNS and CDR2 is SASEGT. The CDR3 totals 15 residues. The CDR3 nucleotides are TGTGCCAGCACCAAGGCTAGCGGGGGGGCTGGAGAGCAGTACTTC. This sequence encodes CASTKASGGAGEQYF.

The chain uses TRBV30 and TRBJ1-2; 10 nucleotides align to TRBD1. CDR3 length equals 15 residues. Germline-derived CDR1 and CDR2 are GTSNPN and SVGIG (reference sequence). The ends lost 3 bases at V and 4 bases at J; junction bases unmatched: 8. The CDR3 DNA is TGTGCCTGGAGAGGCAAGGACAGGGGGATCTATGGCTACACCTTC. Translating it yields CAWRGKDRGIYGYTF.

The chain has TRBV20-1 and TRBJ1-2, with D unresolved. CDR3 size: 11 residues. Trimming removed 1 base from V and 8 bases from J, with 8 bases in between. The germline V gene encodes CDR1 DFQATT and CDR2 SNEGSKA (reference sequence). As DNA, the CDR3 is TGCAGTGCTAGAGTTGAGAGGGGCTACACCTTC. This encodes CSARVERGYTF.

V and J are TRBV27 and TRBJ2-6; no firm D call. In germline, CDR1 is MNHEY, CDR2 SMNVEV (reference sequence). This CDR3 has 16 residues. Trimming stripped 3 bases from V and 0 bases from J, with 9 bases between. The CDR3 region has the DNA TGTGCCAGCAGTTTTTGGAAGGGCTCTGGGGCCAACGTCCTGACTTTC. Its protein is CASSFWKGSGANVLTF.

The chain has TRBV6-1 and TRBJ1-4; 9 positions agree with TRBD1. CDR3 length: 12 residues. Germline CDR1 reads MNHNS; CDR2 reads SASEGT. The V and J ends lost 11 bases and 14 bases, in that order; junction bases with no gene match: 12. The CDR3 is CAGKSTGGVLFF. The CDR3 bases are TGTGCCGGGAAATCAACAGGGGGCGTTCTGTTTTTT.

This chain connects TRBV12-5 to TRBJ2-2, with D hard to call. CDR3 size: 13 residues. In germline, CDR1 is LGHNT, CDR2 FRNRAP. Trimming shortened V by 3 bases and J by 4 bases, and 6 bases separated the two germline ends. CDR3 protein: CASGLMTTGELFF. The CDR3 DNA follows: TGTGCTAGTGGTTTAATGACCACCGGGGAGCTGTTTTTT.

The chain employs TRBV2 and TRBJ1-5; unclear D gene. Germline V gene sequence: CDR1 SNHLY, CDR2 FYNNEI. Between the trimmed V and J ends, which lost 10 bases and 2 bases, there was a span of 15 bases. The length of the CDR3 is 14 residues. The CDR3 nucleotides are TGTGCCACCCTAGGGCTAGTCGGCAATCAGCCCCAGCATTTT. It translates to CATLGLVGNQPQHF. Variable domain in full (rest from reference TRBV2 and TRBJ1-5): EPEVTQTPSHQVTQMGQEVILRCVPISNHLYFYWYRQILGQKVEFLVSFYNNEISEKSEIFDDQFSVERPDGSNFTLKIRSTKLEDSAMYFCATLGLVGNQPQHFGDGTRLSIL.

The V and J genes are TRBV19 and TRBJ1-1; D is undetermined. Trimming left V 3 bases short and J 0 bases short, with 14 bases between. In germline, CDR1 is LNHDA, CDR2 SQIVND (reference sequence). The CDR3 is made up of 16 amino acids. CDR3 amino acids: CASSIENGRMNTEAFF. Here the CDR3 DNA reads TGTGCCAGTAGTATTGAAAATGGGCGGATGAACACTGAAGCTTTCTTT.

This clone was recorded a few times. The chain is built from TRBV28 and TRBJ2-2; D possibly corresponds to TRBD1 (6 bases). Trimming took off 4 bases at V and 2 bases at J, with 20 bases between the two ends. Germline lookup yields CDR1 MDHEN and CDR2 SYDVKM. The length of the CDR3 is 18 residues. The CDR3 region has the DNA TGTGCCAGCAGTTCTACAGGGACCTGGTTGGTCAACACCGGGGAGCTGTTTTTT. As protein: CASSSTGTWLVNTGELFF.

The rearrangement uses TRBV30 and TRBJ1-1; D is uncertain. The CDR3 runs 14 residues. Between the trimmed V and J ends, which lost 0 bases and 5 bases, there was a span of 13 bases. Germline assignment: CDR1 GTSNPN and CDR2 SVGIG (reference sequence). The CDR3 sequence is CAWSVLGGRTEAFF. The CDR3 DNA reads as TGTGCCTGGAGTGTACTTGGAGGGCGGACTGAAGCTTTCTTT. Full variable domain (remainder filled in from reference TRBV30 and TRBJ1-1): SQTIHQWPATLVQPVGSPLSLECTVEGTSNPNLYWYRQAAGRGLQLLFYSVGIGQISSEVPQNLSASRPQDRQFILSSKKLLLSDSGFYLCAWSVLGGRTEAFFGQGTRLTVV.

The V and J genes are TRBV4-1 and TRBJ1-3; D gene unclear. CDR1 and CDR2 (germline): MGHRA, YSYEKL. This CDR3 spans 15 amino acids. V lost 0 bases, J lost 2 bases, and 8 bases lay in between. CDR3 amino acids: CASSQDGIPGNTIYF. The CDR3 coding sequence is TGCGCCAGCAGCCAAGACGGCATTCCTGGAAACACCATATATTTT.

In this sample, this clone turned up a few times. The chain recombines TRBV6-1 with TRBJ1-1, with D possibly being TRBD1 (6 bases). V was trimmed by 3 bases and J by 7 bases, leaving 15 bases between them. Germline V gene lookup returns CDR1 MNHNS and CDR2 SASEGT. This CDR3 contains 14 residues. The CDR3 DNA sequence: TGTGCCAGCAGTGAGACGGGGGCGCGGGATGAAGCTTTCTTT. This translates into CASSETGARDEAFF.

The V and J genes are TRBV6-5 and TRBJ2-1; 7 nucleotides match TRBD2. The CDR3 runs to 14 residues. The germline V gene has CDR1 MNHEY and CDR2 SVGAGI. V shed 0 bases and J 4 bases; nucleotides not matched to a gene: 0. CDR3 DNA sequence: TGTGCCAGCAGTTACTCGCGGGGGTACAATGAGCAGTTCTTC. The encoded protein is CASSYSRGYNEQFF.

The V gene is TRBV7-2, the J gene TRBJ2-3, with 11 bases aligning to TRBD2. The CDR3 spans 16 residues. Germline loops: CDR1 SGHTA, CDR2 FQGNSA. V shed 5 bases and J 4 bases; nucleotides not matched to a gene: 8. This chain's CDR3 is CASSTHSGGGADTQYF. As DNA, the CDR3 is TGTGCCAGCAGCACCCATAGCGGGGGGGGAGCAGATACGCAGTATTTT.

The V call is TRBV5-1, the J call TRBJ1-3, with D possibly TRBD1 on 5 matching bases. V lost 0 bases to trimming and J lost 0 bases, with 10 bases between them. Germline CDR1 and CDR2: SGHRS and YFSETQ. The CDR3 totals 16 residues. CDR3 protein: CASSLAGGFSGNTIYF. The CDR3 bases are TGCGCCAGCAGCTTGGCCGGGGGATTCTCTGGAAACACCATATATTTT.